This paragraph reports one TCR beta chain. This clonotype was detected a few times. This clone's antigen is unknown. The input lacks base qualities; no much larger clone sits a single base away. CDR1 and CDR2, looked up from the germline V gene, are MGHRA and YSYEKL. V and J lose 6 bases and 2 bases, and a span of 15 bases separates them. The CDR3, from cysteine to phenylalanine, totals 15 residues. Just CDR3 DNA is preserved here, 45 bases in frame from base 1. Instrument used: Illumina HiSeq 1500. Starting from the raw public reads, TCRdb applied fastp trimming at Q25, assembled clones with MiXCR and retained in-frame beta chains. Rows matching on CDR3 protein sequence are summarized as one entry with the most common DNA and genes. The sample yields approximately 310,000 distinct CDR3 sequences; roughly 25% were counted once. 13% of the sample is taken by the ten largest. This specimen's treatment or condition label, per the study, means: in vitro stimulation with specific CMV peptide epitopes to enrich CMV-specific T cells.

This entry is derived from a study of T cell repertoires in cytomegalovirus infection (dated by TCRdb to about 2019). The study in broad terms: Peptide stimulations targeted recently identified HLA-C-restricted CMV epitopes, whose presentation resists viral immunomodulation, together with well-studied HLA-B-restricted epitopes. Donor HLA type was relevant to the analysis, as public TCR beta signatures indicated carriage of CMV infection together with the matching HLA type. General findings and caveats noted by the study authors: In both this cohort and an independent approximately 350-donor cohort, the cumulative frequency of public TCR beta family members distinguished carriers of CMV infection plus the relevant HLA type. In the ex vivo response, HLA-C-restricted CMV-specific TCR beta clonotypes were dominant, and in two of eight donors the single most frequent clonotype came from this HLA-C-restricted group.

The clonotype comes from a human donor in good health (CMV status not recorded). Some clones in this sample may be carry-over from other donors' samples. The chain uses TRBV4-1 and TRBJ2-3; the D gene could be TRBD1 or TRBD2, each one agreeing over 5 bases. This specimen consisted of cultured PBMCs, obtained from culture after CMV antigen stimulation. The CDR3 protein is CASRSRDVNTDTQYF. The nucleotide sequence is given as TGCGCCAGCAGATCCCGGGACGTAAACACAGATACGCAGTATTTT.